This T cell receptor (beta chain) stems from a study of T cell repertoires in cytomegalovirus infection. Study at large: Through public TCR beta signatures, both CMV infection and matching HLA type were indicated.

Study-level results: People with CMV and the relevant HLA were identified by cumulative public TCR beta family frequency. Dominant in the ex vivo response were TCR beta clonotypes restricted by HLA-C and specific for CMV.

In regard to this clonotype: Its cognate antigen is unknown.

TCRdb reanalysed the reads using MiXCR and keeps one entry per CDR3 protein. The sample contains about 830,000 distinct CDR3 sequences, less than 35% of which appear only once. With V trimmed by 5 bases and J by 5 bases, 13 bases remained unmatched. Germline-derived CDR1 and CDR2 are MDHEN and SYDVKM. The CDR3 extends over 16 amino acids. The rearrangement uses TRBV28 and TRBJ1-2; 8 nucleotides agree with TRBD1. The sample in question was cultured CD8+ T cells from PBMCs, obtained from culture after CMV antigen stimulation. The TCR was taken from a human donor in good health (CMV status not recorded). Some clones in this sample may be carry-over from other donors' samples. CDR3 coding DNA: TGTGCCAGCAGTGTCGAGTCAGGGGGCGGATTTTATGGCTACACCTTC. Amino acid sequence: CASSVESGGGFYGYTF.